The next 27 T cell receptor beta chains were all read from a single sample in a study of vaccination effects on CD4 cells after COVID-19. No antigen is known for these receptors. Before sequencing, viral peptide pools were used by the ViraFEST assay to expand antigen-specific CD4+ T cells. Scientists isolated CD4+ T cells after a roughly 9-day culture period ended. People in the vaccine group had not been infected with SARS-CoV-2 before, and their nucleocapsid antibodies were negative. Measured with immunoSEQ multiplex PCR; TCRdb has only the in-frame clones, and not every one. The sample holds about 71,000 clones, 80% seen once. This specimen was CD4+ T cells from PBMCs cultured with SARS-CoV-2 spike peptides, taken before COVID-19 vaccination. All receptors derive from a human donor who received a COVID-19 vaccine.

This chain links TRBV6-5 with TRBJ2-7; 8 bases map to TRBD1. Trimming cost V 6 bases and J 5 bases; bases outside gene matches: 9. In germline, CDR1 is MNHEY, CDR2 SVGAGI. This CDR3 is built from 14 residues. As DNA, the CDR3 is TGTGCCAGCAGGCCCTATTCAGGGGGCAACGAGCAGTACGTC. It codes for CASRPYSGGNEQYV.

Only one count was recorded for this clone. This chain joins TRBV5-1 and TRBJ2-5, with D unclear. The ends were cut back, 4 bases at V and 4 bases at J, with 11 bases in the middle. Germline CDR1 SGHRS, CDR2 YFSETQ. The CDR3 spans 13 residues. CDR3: CASSTSVSETQYF. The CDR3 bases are TGCGCCAGCAGCACTTCGGTTTCAGAGACCCAGTACTTC.

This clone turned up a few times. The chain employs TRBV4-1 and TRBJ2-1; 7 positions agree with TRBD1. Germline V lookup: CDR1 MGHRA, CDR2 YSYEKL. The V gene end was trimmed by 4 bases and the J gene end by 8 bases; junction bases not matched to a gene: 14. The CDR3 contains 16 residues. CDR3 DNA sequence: TGCGCCAGCAGCCCAGGTACCGACAGGGCCCTCGATGAGCAGTTCTTC. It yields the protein CASSPGTDRALDEQFF.

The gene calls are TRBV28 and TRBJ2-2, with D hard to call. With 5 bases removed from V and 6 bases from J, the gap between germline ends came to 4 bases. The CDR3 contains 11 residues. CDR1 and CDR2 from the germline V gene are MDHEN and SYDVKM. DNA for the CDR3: TGTGCCAGCAGTCGGCCCGGGGAGCTGTTTTTT. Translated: CASSRPGELFF.

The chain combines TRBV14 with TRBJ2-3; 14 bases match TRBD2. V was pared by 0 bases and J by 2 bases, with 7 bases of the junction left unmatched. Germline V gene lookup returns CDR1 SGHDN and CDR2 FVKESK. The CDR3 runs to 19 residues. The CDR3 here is CASSQDLGLAGVSTDTQYF. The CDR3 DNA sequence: TGTGCCAGCAGCCAAGATCTGGGACTAGCGGGGGTTTCCACAGATACGCAGTATTTT. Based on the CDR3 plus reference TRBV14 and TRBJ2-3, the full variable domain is EAGVTQFPSHSVIEKGQTVTLRCDPISGHDNLYWYRRVMGKEIKFLLHFVKESKQDESGMPNNRFLAERTGGTYSTLKVQPAELEDSGVYFCASSQDLGLAGVSTDTQYFGPGTRLTVL.

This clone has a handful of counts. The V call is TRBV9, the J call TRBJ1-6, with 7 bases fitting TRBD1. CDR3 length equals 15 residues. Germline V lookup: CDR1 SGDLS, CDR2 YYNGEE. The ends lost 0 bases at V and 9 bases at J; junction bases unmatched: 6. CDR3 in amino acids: CASSVAIGQASPLHF. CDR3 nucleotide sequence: TGTGCCAGCAGCGTAGCCATAGGACAGGCTTCACCCCTCCACTTT.

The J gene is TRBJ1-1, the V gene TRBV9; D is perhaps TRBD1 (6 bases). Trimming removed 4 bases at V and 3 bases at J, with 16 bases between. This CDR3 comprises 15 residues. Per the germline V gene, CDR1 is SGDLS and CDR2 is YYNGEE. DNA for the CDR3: TGTGCCAGCAGCCTCACCGGGACACCCGACACTGAAGCTTTCTTT. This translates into CASSLTGTPDTEAFF.

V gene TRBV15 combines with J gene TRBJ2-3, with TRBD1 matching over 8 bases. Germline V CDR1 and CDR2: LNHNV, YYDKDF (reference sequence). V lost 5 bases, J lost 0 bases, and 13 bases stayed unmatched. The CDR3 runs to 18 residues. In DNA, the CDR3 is TGTGCCACCAGCGGATATTCGTCTAGACAGGGGAGCACAGATACGCAGTATTTT. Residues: CATSGYSSRQGSTDTQYF. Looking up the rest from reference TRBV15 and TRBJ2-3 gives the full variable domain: DAMVIQNPRYQVTQFGKPVTLSCSQTLNHNVMYWYQQKSSQAPKLLFHYYDKDFNNEADTPDNFQSRRPNTSFCFLDIRSPGLGDTAMYLCATSGYSSRQGSTDTQYFGPGTRLTVL.

In nucleotides, the CDR3 is TGTGCCACACATTCCGGGACAGGGGTGACGTTCTATGGCTACACCTTC. Its translation: CATHSGTGVTFYGYTF. The rearrangement links TRBV15 to TRBJ1-2; 10 bases agree with TRBD1. This CDR3 is 16 amino acids long. Germline values: CDR1 LNHNV, CDR2 YYDKDF (reference sequence). V was pared by 9 bases and J by 4 bases, with 14 bases of the junction left unmatched.

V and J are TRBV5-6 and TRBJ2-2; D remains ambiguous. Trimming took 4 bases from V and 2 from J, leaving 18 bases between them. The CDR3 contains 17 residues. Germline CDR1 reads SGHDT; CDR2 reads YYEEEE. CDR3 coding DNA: TGTGCCAGCAGCAGGCGCTGGGCAGGCCTCAACACCGGGGAGCTGTTTTTT. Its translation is CASSRRWAGLNTGELFF. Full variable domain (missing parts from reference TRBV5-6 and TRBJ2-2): DAGVTQSPTHLIKTRGQQVTLRCSPKSGHDTVSWYQQALGQGPQFIFQYYEEEERQRGNFPDRFSGHQFPNYSSELNVNALLLGDSALYLCASSRRWAGLNTGELFFGEGSRLTVL.

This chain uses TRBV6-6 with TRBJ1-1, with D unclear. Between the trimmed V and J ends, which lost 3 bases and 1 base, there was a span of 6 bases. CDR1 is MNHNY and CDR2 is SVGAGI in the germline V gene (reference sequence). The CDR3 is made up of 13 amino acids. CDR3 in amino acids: CASSYIQNTEAFF. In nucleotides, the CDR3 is TGTGCCAGCAGTTATATCCAGAACACTGAAGCTTTCTTT.

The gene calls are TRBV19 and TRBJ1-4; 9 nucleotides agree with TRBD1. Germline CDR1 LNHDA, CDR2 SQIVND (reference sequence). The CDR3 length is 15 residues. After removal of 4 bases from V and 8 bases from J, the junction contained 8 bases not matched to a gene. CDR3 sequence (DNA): TGTGCCAGTAGTACCCAAGGACAGGGGCGCGAAAAACTGTTTTTT. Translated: CASSTQGQGREKLFF.

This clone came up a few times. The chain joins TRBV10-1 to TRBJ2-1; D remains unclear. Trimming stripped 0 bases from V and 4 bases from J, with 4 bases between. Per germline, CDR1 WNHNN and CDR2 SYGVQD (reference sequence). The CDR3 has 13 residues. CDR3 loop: CASSESVYNEQFF. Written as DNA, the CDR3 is TGCGCCAGCAGTGAGTCAGTATACAATGAGCAGTTCTTC.

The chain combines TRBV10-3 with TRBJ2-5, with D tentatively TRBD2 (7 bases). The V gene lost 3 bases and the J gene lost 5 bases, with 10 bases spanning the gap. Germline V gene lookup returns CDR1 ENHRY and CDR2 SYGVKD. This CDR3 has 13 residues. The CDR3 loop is CAISDGGGETQYF. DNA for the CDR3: TGTGCCATCAGTGATGGGGGGGGCGAGACCCAGTACTTC.

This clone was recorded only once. The CDR3 protein is CASSTYVDSEAFF. CDR3 DNA: TGTGCCAGCAGCACCTACGTGGACAGTGAAGCTTTCTTT. The V and J genes are TRBV7-2 and TRBJ1-1; tentative D call: TRBD1 (6 bases). The CDR3 spans 13 residues. Trimming removed 5 bases at V and 7 bases at J, with 14 bases between. Germline V gives CDR1 SGHTA, CDR2 FQGNSA.

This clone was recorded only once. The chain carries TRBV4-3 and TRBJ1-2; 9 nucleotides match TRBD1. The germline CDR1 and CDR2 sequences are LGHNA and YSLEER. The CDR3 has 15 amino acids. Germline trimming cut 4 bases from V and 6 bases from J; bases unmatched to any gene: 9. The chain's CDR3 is CASSPTRDRVHGYTF. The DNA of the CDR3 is TGCGCCAGCAGCCCCACCCGGGACAGGGTCCATGGCTACACCTTC.

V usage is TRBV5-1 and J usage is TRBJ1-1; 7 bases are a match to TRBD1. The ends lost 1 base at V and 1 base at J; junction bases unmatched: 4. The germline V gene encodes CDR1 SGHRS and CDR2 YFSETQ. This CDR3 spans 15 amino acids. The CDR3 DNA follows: TGCGCCAGCAGCTTGTCGGCAGGGGGGAACACTGAAGCTTTCTTT. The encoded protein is CASSLSAGGNTEAFF.

The CDR3 here is CASSSSQETQYF. The CDR3, as DNA: TGCGCCAGCAGCTCCTCTCAAGAGACCCAGTACTTC. The gene calls are TRBV5-1 and TRBJ2-5; D is unclear. This CDR3 is 12 amino acids long. Trimming took 3 bases from V and 2 from J, leaving 5 bases between them. CDR1 SGHRS and CDR2 YFSETQ come from the germline V gene.

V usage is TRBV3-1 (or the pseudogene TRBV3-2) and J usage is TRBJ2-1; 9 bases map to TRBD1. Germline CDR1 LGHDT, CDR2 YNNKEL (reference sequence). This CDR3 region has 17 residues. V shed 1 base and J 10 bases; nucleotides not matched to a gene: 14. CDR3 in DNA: TGTGCCAGCAGCCAAGGAGGGATCTACAGGGGGCTAAGGGAGCAGTTCTTC. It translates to CASSQGGIYRGLREQFF.

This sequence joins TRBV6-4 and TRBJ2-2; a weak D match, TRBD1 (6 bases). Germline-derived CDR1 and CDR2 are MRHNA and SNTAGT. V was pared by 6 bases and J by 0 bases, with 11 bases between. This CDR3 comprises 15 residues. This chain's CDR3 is CASRERQANTGELFF. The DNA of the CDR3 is TGTGCCAGCAGGGAAAGACAGGCGAACACCGGGGAGCTGTTTTTT.

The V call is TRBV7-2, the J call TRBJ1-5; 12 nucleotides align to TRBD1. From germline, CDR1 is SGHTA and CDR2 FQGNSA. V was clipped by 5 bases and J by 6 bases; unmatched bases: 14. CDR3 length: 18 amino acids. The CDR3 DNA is TGTGCCAGCAGCCCAGGCCGGGACAGGGGGCCGGGGAGTCAGCCCCAGCATTTT. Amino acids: CASSPGRDRGPGSQPQHF.

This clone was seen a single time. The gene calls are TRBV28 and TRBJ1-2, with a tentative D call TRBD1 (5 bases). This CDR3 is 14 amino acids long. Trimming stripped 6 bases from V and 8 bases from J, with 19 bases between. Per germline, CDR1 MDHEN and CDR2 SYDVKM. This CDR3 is CASSPTWPGDGYTF. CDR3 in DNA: TGTGCCAGCAGCCCTACTTGGCCCGGGGACGGCTACACCTTC.

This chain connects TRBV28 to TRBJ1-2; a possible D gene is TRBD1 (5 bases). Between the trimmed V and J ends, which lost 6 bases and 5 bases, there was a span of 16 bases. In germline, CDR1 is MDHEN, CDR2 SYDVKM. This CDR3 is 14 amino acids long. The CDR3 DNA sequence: TGTGCCAGCAGCCGACAGCCTTTCGGGTATGGCTACACCTTC. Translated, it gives CASSRQPFGYGYTF.

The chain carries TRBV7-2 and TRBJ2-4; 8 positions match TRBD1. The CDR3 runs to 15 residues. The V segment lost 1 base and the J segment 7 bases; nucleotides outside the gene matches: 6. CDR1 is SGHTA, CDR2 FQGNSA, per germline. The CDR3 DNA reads TGTGCCAGCAGCTTAGGGGGTACAGGGGGGAACATTCAGTACTTC. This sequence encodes CASSLGGTGGNIQYF.

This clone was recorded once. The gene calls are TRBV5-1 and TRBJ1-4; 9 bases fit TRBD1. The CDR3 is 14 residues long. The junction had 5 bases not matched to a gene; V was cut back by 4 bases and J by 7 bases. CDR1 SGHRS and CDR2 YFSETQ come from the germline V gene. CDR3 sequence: CASSPGQGGEKLFF. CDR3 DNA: TGCGCCAGCAGCCCGGGACAGGGAGGTGAAAAACTGTTTTTT.

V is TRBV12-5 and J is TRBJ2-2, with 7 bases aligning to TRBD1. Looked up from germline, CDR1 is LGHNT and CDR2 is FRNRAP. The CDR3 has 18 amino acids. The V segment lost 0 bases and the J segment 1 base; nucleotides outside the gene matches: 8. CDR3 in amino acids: CASGLVLDGTVNTGELFF. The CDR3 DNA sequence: TGTGCTAGTGGTTTGGTACTCGACGGGACAGTGAACACCGGGGAGCTGTTTTTT.

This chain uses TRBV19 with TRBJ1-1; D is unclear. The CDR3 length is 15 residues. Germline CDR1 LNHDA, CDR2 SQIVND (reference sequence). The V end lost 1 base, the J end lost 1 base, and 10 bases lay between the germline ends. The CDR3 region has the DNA TGTGCCAGTAGTATAGGGGTAAGACGGAACACTGAAGCTTTCTTT. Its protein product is CASSIGVRRNTEAFF.